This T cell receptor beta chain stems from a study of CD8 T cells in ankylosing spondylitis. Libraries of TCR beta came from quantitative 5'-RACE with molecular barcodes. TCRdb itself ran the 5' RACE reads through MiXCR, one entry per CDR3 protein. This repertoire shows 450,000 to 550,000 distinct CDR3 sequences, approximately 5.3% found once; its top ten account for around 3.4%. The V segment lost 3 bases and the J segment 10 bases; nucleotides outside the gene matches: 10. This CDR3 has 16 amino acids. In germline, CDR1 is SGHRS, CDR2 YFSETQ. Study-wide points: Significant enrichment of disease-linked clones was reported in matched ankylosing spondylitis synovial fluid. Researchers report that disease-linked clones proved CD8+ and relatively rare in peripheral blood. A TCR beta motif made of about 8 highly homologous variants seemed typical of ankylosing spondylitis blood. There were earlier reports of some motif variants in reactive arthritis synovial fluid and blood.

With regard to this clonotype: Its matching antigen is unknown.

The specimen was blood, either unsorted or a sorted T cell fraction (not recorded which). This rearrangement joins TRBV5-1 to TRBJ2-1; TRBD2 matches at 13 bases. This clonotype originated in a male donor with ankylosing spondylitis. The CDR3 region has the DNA TGCGCCAGCAGCTGGTTACCGGGACTAGCGGGATACGAGCAGTTCTTC. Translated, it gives CASSWLPGLAGYEQFF. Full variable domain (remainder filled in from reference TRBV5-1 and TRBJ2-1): KAGVTQTPRYLIKTRGQQVTLSCSPISGHRSVSWYQQTPGQGLQFLFEYFSETQRNKGNFPGRFSGRQFSNSRSEMNVSTLELGDSALYLCASSWLPGLAGYEQFFGPGTRLTVL.